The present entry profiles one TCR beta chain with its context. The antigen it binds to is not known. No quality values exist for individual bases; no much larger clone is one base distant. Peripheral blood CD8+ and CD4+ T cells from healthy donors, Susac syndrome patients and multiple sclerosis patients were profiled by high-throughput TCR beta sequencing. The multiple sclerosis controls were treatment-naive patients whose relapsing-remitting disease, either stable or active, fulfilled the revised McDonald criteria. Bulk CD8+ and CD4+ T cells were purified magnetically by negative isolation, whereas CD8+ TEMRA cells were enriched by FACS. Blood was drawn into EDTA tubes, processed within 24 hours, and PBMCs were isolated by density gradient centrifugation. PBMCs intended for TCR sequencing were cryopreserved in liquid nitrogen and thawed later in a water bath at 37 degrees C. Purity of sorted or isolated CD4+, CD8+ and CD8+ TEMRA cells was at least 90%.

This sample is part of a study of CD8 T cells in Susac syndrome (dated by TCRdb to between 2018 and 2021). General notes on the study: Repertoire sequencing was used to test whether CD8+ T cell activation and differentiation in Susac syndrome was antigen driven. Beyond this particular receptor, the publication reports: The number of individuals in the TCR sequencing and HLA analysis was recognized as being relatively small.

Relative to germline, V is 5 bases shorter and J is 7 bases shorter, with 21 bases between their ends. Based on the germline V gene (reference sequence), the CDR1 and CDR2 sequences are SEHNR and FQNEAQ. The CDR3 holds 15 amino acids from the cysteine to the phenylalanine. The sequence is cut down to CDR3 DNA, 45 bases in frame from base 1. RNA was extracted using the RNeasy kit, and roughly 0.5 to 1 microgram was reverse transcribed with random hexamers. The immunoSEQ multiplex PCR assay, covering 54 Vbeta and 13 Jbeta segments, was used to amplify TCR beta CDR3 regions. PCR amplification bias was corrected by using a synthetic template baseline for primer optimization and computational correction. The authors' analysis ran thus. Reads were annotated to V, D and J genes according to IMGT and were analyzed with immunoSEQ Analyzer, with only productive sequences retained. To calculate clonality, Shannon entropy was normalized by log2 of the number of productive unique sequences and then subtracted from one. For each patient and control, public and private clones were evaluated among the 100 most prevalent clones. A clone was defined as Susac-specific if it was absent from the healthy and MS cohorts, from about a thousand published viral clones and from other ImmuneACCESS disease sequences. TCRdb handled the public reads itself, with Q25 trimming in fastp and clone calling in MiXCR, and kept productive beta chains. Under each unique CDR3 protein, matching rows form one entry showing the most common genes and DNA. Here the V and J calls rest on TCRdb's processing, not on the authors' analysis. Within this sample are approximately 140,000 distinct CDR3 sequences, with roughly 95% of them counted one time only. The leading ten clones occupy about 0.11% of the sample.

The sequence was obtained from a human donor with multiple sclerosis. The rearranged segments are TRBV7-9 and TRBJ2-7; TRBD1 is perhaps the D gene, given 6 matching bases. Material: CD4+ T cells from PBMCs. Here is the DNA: TGTGCCAGCAGCGCCTCGGACAGACCCTCGGGAGAGCAGTACTTC. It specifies CASSASDRPSGEQYF.